This passage covers 15 T cell receptor beta chains from one sample sequenced in a study of T cell responses to AZD1222 COVID-19 vaccine. Generated by immunoSEQ multiplex PCR, the TCRdb table keeps only in-frame clones and is missing some. In the table there are fewer than 150,000 clones, approximately 89% of which are singletons. Sequencing was performed on peripheral blood, taken on day 0 of AZD1222 vaccination. Receptor source: an adult in good health.

The chain recombines TRBV6-5 with TRBJ1-5; D unresolved. Trimming left V 2 bases short and J 2 bases short, with 4 bases between. CDR3 length: 13 amino acids. The germline gives CDR1 MNHEY, CDR2 SVGAGI. The DNA for the CDR3 is TGTGCCAGCAGTTACGTCCGCAATCAGCCCCAGCATTTT. As protein: CASSYVRNQPQHF.

This sequence joins TRBV6-2 or TRBV6-3 and TRBJ1-1, with a weak D call TRBD1 (5 bases). Germline V lookup: CDR1 MNHEY, CDR2 SVGEGT. V lost 5 bases and J 1 base, leaving 8 bases between the germline ends. The CDR3 runs to 13 residues. CDR3: CASSKTENTEAFF. In DNA, the CDR3 is TGTGCCAGCAGTAAGACAGAGAACACTGAAGCTTTCTTT.

V gene TRBV2 combines with J gene TRBJ2-2; D unresolved. The length of the CDR3 is 15 residues. Germline-derived CDR1 and CDR2 are SNHLY and FYNNEI. The V end was cut by 7 bases, the J end by 4 bases, with 16 bases between. CDR3 amino acids: CASKTDGSFTGELFF. The CDR3 DNA follows: TGTGCCAGCAAAACCGATGGATCCTTCACCGGGGAGCTGTTTTTT.

This clone was observed a handful of times. This rearrangement joins TRBV27 to TRBJ1-5; 7 bases line up with TRBD1. The CDR3 loop spans 15 amino acids. V lost 6 bases, J lost 7 bases, and 12 bases stayed unmatched. Germline V gene data show CDR1 as MNHEY and CDR2 as SMNVEV (reference sequence). CDR3 sequence: CASRRETGQGQPQHF. The CDR3 DNA sequence: TGTGCCAGCAGACGGGAGACAGGGCAGGGGCAGCCCCAGCATTTT.

The V gene is TRBV6-1, the J gene TRBJ1-2; D may be TRBD1 (5 bases). With 0 bases removed from V and 4 bases from J, the gap between germline ends came to 15 bases. This CDR3 is 16 amino acids long. Germline values: CDR1 MNHNS, CDR2 SASEGT. This CDR3 reads CASSEAGALPFYGYTF. The CDR3 bases are TGTGCCAGCAGTGAAGCAGGGGCTCTCCCTTTCTATGGCTACACCTTC.

The count of this clone is one. The gene calls are TRBV5-4 and TRBJ2-2; D is unresolved. This CDR3 is 13 amino acids long. Trimming left V 5 bases short and J 2 bases short, with 7 bases between. Germline V gene data show CDR1 as SGHNT and CDR2 as YYREEE (reference sequence). The CDR3 DNA reads TGTGCCAGCAGGTTAGGAAACACCGGGGAGCTGTTTTTT. Its translation: CASRLGNTGELFF.

This clone was picked up a small number of times. The V and J genes are TRBV6-5 and TRBJ2-4, with D unclear. This CDR3 comprises 15 residues. V shed 10 bases and J shed 3 bases, with 19 bases lying between them. CDR1 and CDR2 (germline): MNHEY, SVGAGI. The CDR3 reads CAIQRAREDKNIQYF. The CDR3 nucleotides are TGTGCCATCCAAAGGGCTAGGGAAGACAAAAACATTCAGTACTTC.

The chain couples TRBV11-2 to TRBJ2-1, with D perhaps matching TRBD1 or TRBD2 (5 bases each). The CDR3 spans 15 residues. Germline values: CDR1 SGHAT, CDR2 FQNNGV. Deletions cut 3 bases from V and 6 bases from J, with 15 bases between. The chain's CDR3 is CASSFGTVTGNEQFF. CDR3 coding DNA: TGTGCCAGCAGCTTCGGGACGGTGACCGGCAATGAGCAGTTCTTC.

The V and J genes are TRBV7-2 and TRBJ2-7; 7 nucleotides agree with TRBD1. CDR1 is SGHTA and CDR2 is FQGNSA in the germline V gene. The V segment lost 5 bases and the J segment 2 bases; nucleotides outside the gene matches: 9. The CDR3 is 15 amino acids. DNA of the CDR3: TGTGCCAGCAGCCCTACAGGGGCGGAACCCTACGAGCAGTACTTC. Translating gives CASSPTGAEPYEQYF.

The chain has TRBV28 and TRBJ2-1; 8 bases match TRBD2. The CDR3 runs to 13 residues. V was clipped by 2 bases and J by 15 bases; unmatched bases: 9. Germline CDR1 MDHEN, CDR2 SYDVKM. CDR3 amino acids: CASSLNPRTSRFF. The DNA for the CDR3 is TGTGCCAGCAGTTTAAATCCGAGGACTAGCCGGTTCTTC. Based on the CDR3 plus reference TRBV28 and TRBJ2-1, the full variable domain is DVKVTQSSRYLVKRTGEKVFLECVQDMDHENMFWYRQDPGLGLRLIYFSYDVKMKEKGDIPEGYSVSREKKERFSLILESASTNQTSMYLCASSLNPRTSRFFGPGTRLTVL.

V is TRBV19 and J is TRBJ2-3, with D possibly being TRBD1 (5 bases). The length of the CDR3 is 16 residues. The ends were cut back, 4 bases at V and 3 bases at J, with 17 bases in the middle. Germline V gene lookup returns CDR1 LNHDA and CDR2 SQIVND (reference sequence). Here the CDR3 reads CASSTSRTGWTDTQYF. The CDR3 DNA follows: TGTGCCAGTAGTACCTCTCGCACAGGTTGGACAGATACGCAGTATTTT.

J is TRBJ2-3 and V is TRBV11-2, with 7 bases that match TRBD2. Germline CDR1 is SGHAT and CDR2 is FQNNGV. The trim removed 5 bases at V and 6 bases at J, leaving 5 bases unmatched. The CDR3 contains 13 residues. CDR3 in DNA: TGTGCCAGCAGCGCCGCTAGCGGTGATACGCAGTATTTT. It is translated as CASSAASGDTQYF.

J is TRBJ1-5 and V is TRBV5-1, with D maybe TRBD1 (5 bases). The length of the CDR3 is 15 residues. Deletions cut 4 bases from V and 3 bases from J, with 14 bases between. Germline CDR1 reads SGHRS; CDR2 reads YFSETQ. CDR3 residues: CASSLMPGSNQPQHF. CDR3 nucleotides: TGCGCCAGCAGCCTAATGCCAGGGTCCAATCAGCCCCAGCATTTT.

V gene TRBV19 combines with J gene TRBJ1-1, with 8 positions matching TRBD1. The CDR3 length is 13 residues. The V and J ends lost 5 bases and 10 bases, in that order; junction bases with no gene match: 9. From germline, CDR1 is LNHDA and CDR2 SQIVND (reference sequence). DNA of the CDR3: TGTGCCAGTAGTGCGGAACAGGGGGACGGAGCTTTCTTT. The encoded protein is CASSAEQGDGAFF.

The V and J genes are TRBV18 and TRBJ1-5; TRBD1 agrees at 8 bases. This CDR3 is 14 amino acids long. Germline CDR1 KGHSH, CDR2 LQKENI. The J segment lost 5 bases and the V segment lost 6 bases, leaving 6 bases of the junction unmatched. The CDR3: CASSETGAHQPQHF. DNA for the CDR3: TGTGCCAGCTCCGAGACAGGGGCGCATCAGCCCCAGCATTTT.